The rows below give T cell receptor beta chains drawn from one sample of a study of blood T cell repertoires in COVID-19. Data came from immunoSEQ multiplex PCR; TCRdb stores just in-frame clones and leaves some out. The sample comprises 90,000 to 120,000 clones, 75% to 90% of which are singletons, and 32% rests with the top ten. The specimen was peripheral blood. The source of these receptors is a woman of 80 years or more with acute or convalescent COVID-19. The CDR3 runs from the conserved cysteine through the conserved F or W. Fields, in order: CDR3 protein, CDR3 DNA, J gene, clone size, V gene, D gene. D genes are given only for firm matches. The size field is filled for only some rows; it gives once, few, many or a size class.

CDR3: CASSSSGYQETQYF; DNA: TGTGCCAGCAGTTCGTCGGGGTACCAAGAGACCCAGTACTTC; J: TRBJ2-5; size: NA; V: TRBV28; D: NA
CDR3: CASLSRDSHYEQYF; DNA: TGTGCCAGTTTGTCCCGGGACAGTCACTACGAGCAGTACTTC; J: TRBJ2-7; size: NA; V: TRBV28; D: TRBD1
CDR3: CASSPSGGWAEKLFF; DNA: TGTGCCAGCTCACCCAGCGGGGGCTGGGCTGAAAAACTGTTTTTT; J: TRBJ1-4; size: NA; V: TRBV18; D: NA
CDR3: CASSQDGLAGGGETQYF; DNA: TGCGCCAGCAGCCAAGATGGACTAGCGGGGGGCGGAGAGACCCAGTACTTC; J: TRBJ2-5; size: NA; V: TRBV4-1; D: TRBD2
CDR3: CASSLGQFSGNTIYF; DNA: TGTGCCAGCAGCTTGGGACAGTTCTCTGGAAACACCATATATTTT; J: TRBJ1-3; size: NA; V: TRBV5-8; D: NA
CDR3: CASSQSARDTEAFF; DNA: TGCGCCAGCAGCCAATCCGCCCGGGACACTGAAGCTTTCTTT; J: TRBJ1-1; size: NA; V: TRBV4-1; D: NA
CDR3: CASSTGTGNTEAFF; DNA: TGCGCCAGCAGCACGGGGACAGGGAACACTGAAGCTTTCTTT; J: TRBJ1-1; size: few; V: TRBV5-1; D: TRBD1
CDR3: CASSYLLQDSSYNSPLHF; DNA: TGTGCCAGCAGCTACCTCCTTCAGGACAGCTCCTATAATTCACCCCTCCACTTT; J: TRBJ1-6; size: NA; V: TRBV7-8; D: NA
CDR3: CASREQGPSYEQYF; DNA: TGTGCCAGCAGGGAACAGGGGCCCTCCTACGAGCAGTACTTC; J: TRBJ2-7; size: NA; V: TRBV5-6; D: TRBD1
CDR3: CASRPPGQGNTIYF; DNA: TGCGCCAGCAGACCGCCGGGACAGGGAAACACCATATATTTT; J: TRBJ1-3; size: NA; V: TRBV4-1; D: TRBD1
CDR3: CASSLDGGAWNEQFF; DNA: TGTGCCAGCAGCTTAGACGGGGGGGCGTGGAATGAGCAGTTCTTC; J: TRBJ2-1; size: NA; V: TRBV11-3; D: TRBD2
CDR3: CASSLAGDLETQYF; DNA: TGTGCCAGCAGCCTAGCGGGGGACCTGGAGACCCAGTACTTC; J: TRBJ2-5; size: NA; V: TRBV11-2; D: TRBD2
CDR3: CASRNRDNYGYTF; DNA: TGCGCCAGCAGAAACAGGGATAACTATGGCTACACCTTC; J: TRBJ1-2; size: NA; V: TRBV10-2; D: NA
CDR3: CASRASGGVPNEQFF; DNA: TGTGCCAGCAGGGCTAGCGGGGGGGTCCCCAATGAGCAGTTCTTC; J: TRBJ2-1; size: NA; V: TRBV6-5; D: TRBD2
CDR3: CASSYATGRNSNQPQHF; DNA: TGTGCCAGCAGTTACGCGACAGGGAGAAATAGCAATCAGCCCCAGCATTTT; J: TRBJ1-5; size: NA; V: TRBV6-2/TRBV6-3; D: TRBD1
CDR3: CASSPAGGYEQYF; DNA: TGTGCCAGCTCACCAGCAGGGGGCTACGAGCAGTACTTC; J: TRBJ2-7; size: NA; V: TRBV18; D: TRBD1
CDR3: CASSSTVVNAEAFF; DNA: TGTGCCAGCAGCTCGACAGTCGTAAACGCTGAAGCTTTCTTT; J: TRBJ1-1; size: few; V: TRBV11-2; D: NA
CDR3: CASTPGTGSTGELFF; DNA: TGTGCCAGTACCCCCGGGACAGGGTCAACCGGGGAGCTGTTTTTT; J: TRBJ2-2; size: NA; V: TRBV19; D: TRBD1
CDR3: CASSRLTGSYEQYF; DNA: TGTGCCAGCAGCAGATTGACAGGGTCCTACGAGCAGTACTTC; J: TRBJ2-7; size: NA; V: TRBV5-6; D: TRBD1
CDR3: CASSPPGLMNSPLHF; DNA: TGTGCCAGCAGTCCCCCGGGACTTATGAATTCACCCCTCCACTTT; J: TRBJ1-6; size: few; V: TRBV7-9; D: NA
CDR3: CASSPQGQYGYTF; DNA: TGTGCCAGCAGCCCACAGGGGCAATATGGCTACACCTTC; J: TRBJ1-2; size: NA; V: TRBV5-6; D: TRBD1
CDR3: CASSYYRGNTEAFF; DNA: TGTGCCAGCAGTTACTACAGGGGGAACACTGAAGCTTTCTTT; J: TRBJ1-1; size: NA; V: TRBV6-2/TRBV6-3; D: TRBD1
CDR3: CASSVDPHSGANVLTF; DNA: TGTGCCAGCAGCGTAGATCCCCACTCTGGGGCCAACGTCCTGACTTTC; J: TRBJ2-6; size: NA; V: TRBV9; D: NA
CDR3: CASSPRGQTEQYF; DNA: TGTGCCAGCTCACCCCGAGGGCAGACGGAGCAGTACTTC; J: TRBJ2-7; size: many; V: TRBV18; D: NA
CDR3: CASSAGQAGDYGYTF; DNA: TGTGCCAGCAGCGCCGGACAGGCGGGTGACTATGGCTACACCTTC; J: TRBJ1-2; size: NA; V: TRBV7-6; D: TRBD1
CDR3: CASSSQGSYEQYF; DNA: TGTGCCAGCAGCTCACAGGGGTCCTACGAGCAGTACTTC; J: TRBJ2-7; size: NA; V: TRBV3-1/TRBV3-2; D: TRBD1
CDR3: CASSPTRTVGTEAFF; DNA: TGTGCCAGCAGTCCTACCCGGACAGTCGGTACTGAAGCTTTCTTT; J: TRBJ1-1; size: NA; V: TRBV27; D: NA
CDR3: CASSPGTGGASFF; DNA: TGCGCCAGCAGCCCCGGGACAGGGGGCGCATCTTTCTTT; J: TRBJ1-1; size: NA; V: TRBV4-1; D: TRBD1
CDR3: CASSPYRGSNQPQHF; DNA: TGTGCCAGCTCACCCTACAGGGGTAGCAATCAGCCCCAGCATTTT; J: TRBJ1-5; size: once; V: TRBV18; D: TRBD1
CDR3: CATGQGSFEQFF; DNA: TGTGCCACTGGACAGGGATCCTTTGAGCAGTTCTTC; J: TRBJ2-1; size: NA; V: TRBV24-1; D: TRBD1
CDR3: CASSYGGGGREKLFF; DNA: TGTGCCAGCAGTTACGGAGGGGGCGGACGTGAAAAACTGTTTTTT; J: TRBJ1-4; size: once; V: TRBV6-5; D: TRBD1
CDR3: CAWKIQNNEKLFF; DNA: TGTGCCTGGAAAATACAGAATAATGAAAAACTGTTTTTT; J: TRBJ1-4; size: NA; V: TRBV30; D: NA
CDR3: CASSFWPSGGASTDTQYF; DNA: TGCGCCAGCAGCTTTTGGCCTAGCGGGGGGGCGAGCACAGATACGCAGTATTTT; J: TRBJ2-3; size: NA; V: TRBV5-1; D: TRBD2
CDR3: CASRTGNTEAFF; DNA: TGTGCCAGCCGGACAGGGAACACTGAAGCTTTCTTT; J: TRBJ1-1; size: NA; V: TRBV6-5; D: TRBD1
CDR3: CAISESRQTNQPQHF; DNA: TGTGCCATCAGTGAGTCCCGGCAGACAAATCAGCCCCAGCATTTT; J: TRBJ1-5; size: once; V: TRBV10-3; D: NA
CDR3: CASSQDNEGYEQYF; DNA: TGTGCCAGCAGCCAAGATAATGAGGGCTACGAGCAGTACTTC; J: TRBJ2-7; size: once; V: TRBV14; D: NA
CDR3: CASSKTNSNSPLHF; DNA: TGTGCCAGCAGTAAAACAAATTCGAATTCACCCCTCCACTTT; J: TRBJ1-6; size: NA; V: TRBV6-6; D: NA
CDR3: CASLGGARVGELFF; DNA: TGTGCCAGTCTTGGTGGGGCGCGTGTCGGGGAGCTGTTTTTT; J: TRBJ2-2; size: NA; V: TRBV28; D: NA
CDR3: CASSLAGGLAGDTQYF; DNA: TGTGCCAGCAGTTTAGCGGGGGGACTAGCGGGTGATACGCAGTATTTT; J: TRBJ2-3; size: NA; V: TRBV28; D: TRBD2
CDR3: CASSPRLAGGHSSYNEQFF; DNA: TGTGCCAGCTCCCCGAGACTAGCGGGGGGGCATTCCTCCTACAATGAGCAGTTCTTC; J: TRBJ2-1; size: NA; V: TRBV18; D: TRBD2
CDR3: CASSQTREHTEAFF; DNA: TGCGCCAGCAGCCAAACCAGGGAACACACTGAAGCTTTCTTT; J: TRBJ1-1; size: NA; V: TRBV10-1; D: NA